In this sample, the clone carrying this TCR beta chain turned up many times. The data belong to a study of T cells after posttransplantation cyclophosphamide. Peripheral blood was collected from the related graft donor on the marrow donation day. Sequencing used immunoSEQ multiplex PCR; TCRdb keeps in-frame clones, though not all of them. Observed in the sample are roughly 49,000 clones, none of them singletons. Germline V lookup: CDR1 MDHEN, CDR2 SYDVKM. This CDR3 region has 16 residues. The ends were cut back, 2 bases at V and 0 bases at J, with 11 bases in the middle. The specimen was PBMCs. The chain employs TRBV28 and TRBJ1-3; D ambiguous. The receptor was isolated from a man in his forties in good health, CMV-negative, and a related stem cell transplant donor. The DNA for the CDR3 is TGTGCCAGCAGTTTAATAACCCTATCCTCTGGAAACACCATATATTTT. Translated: CASSLITLSSGNTIYF. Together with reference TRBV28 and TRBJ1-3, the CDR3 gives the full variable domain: DVKVTQSSRYLVKRTGEKVFLECVQDMDHENMFWYRQDPGLGLRLIYFSYDVKMKEKGDIPEGYSVSREKKERFSLILESASTNQTSMYLCASSLITLSSGNTIYFGEGSWLTVV.